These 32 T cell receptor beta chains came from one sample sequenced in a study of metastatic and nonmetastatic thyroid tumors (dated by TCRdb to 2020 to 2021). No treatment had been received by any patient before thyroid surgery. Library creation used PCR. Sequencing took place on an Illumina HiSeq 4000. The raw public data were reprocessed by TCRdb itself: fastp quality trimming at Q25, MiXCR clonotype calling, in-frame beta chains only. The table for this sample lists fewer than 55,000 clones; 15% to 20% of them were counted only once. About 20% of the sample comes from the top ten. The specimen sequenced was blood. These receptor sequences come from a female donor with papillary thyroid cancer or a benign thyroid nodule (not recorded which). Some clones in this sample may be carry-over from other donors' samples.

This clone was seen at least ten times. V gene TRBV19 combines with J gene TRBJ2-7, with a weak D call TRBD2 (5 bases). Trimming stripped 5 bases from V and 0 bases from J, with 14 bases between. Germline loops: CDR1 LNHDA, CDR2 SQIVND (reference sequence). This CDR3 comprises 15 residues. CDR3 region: CASSEGGYPSYEQYF. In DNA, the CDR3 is TGTGCCAGTAGTGAGGGCGGGTATCCCTCCTACGAGCAGTACTTC.

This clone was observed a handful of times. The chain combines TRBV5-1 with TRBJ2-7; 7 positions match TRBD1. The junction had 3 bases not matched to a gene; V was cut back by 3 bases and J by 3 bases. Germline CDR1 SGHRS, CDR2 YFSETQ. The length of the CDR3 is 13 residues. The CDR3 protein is CASSSGTDYEQYF. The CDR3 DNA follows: TGCGCCAGCAGCTCAGGGACAGACTACGAGCAGTACTTC.

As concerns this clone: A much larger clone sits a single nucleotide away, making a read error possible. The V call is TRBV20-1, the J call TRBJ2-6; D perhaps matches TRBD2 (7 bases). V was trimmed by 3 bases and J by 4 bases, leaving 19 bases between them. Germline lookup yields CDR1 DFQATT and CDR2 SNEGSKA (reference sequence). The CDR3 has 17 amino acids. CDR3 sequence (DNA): TGCAGTGCTAGCGGCGGGGGACACTCAATAGGGGCCAACGTCCTGACTTTC. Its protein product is CSASGGGHSIGANVLTF.

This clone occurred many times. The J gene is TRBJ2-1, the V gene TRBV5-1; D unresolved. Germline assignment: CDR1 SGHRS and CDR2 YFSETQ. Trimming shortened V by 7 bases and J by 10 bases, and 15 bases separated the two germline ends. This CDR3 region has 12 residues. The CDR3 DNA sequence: TGCGCCAGCGCCTGGGTGGGAAGGGAGCAGTTCTTC. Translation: CASAWVGREQFF.

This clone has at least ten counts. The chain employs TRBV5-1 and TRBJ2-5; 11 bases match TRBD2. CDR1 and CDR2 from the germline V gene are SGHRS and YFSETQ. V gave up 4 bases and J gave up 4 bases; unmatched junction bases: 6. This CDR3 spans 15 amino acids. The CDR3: CASSPGTSGIETQYF. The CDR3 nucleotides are TGCGCCAGCAGCCCGGGGACTAGCGGTATAGAGACCCAGTACTTC.

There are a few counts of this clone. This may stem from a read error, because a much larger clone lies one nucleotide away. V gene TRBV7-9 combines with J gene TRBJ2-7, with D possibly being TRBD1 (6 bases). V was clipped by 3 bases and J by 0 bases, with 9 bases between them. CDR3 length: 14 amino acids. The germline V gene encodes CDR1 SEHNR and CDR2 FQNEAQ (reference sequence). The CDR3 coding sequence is TGTGCCAGCAGCTTCCAGGGGTCCTCCTACGAGCAGTACTTC. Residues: CASSFQGSSYEQYF.

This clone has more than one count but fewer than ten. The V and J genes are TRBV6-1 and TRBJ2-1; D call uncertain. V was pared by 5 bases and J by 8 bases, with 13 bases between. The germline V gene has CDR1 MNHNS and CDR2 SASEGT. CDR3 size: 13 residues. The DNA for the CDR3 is TGTGCCAGCAGTTTAGAGATTAACCATGAGCAGTTCTTC. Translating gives CASSLEINHEQFF.

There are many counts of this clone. This CDR3 is CASLSSSYEQYF. CDR3 sequence (DNA): TGTGCCAGTCTTTCCAGCTCCTACGAGCAGTACTTC. This chain connects TRBV12-3 or TRBV12-4 to TRBJ2-7; D uncertain. V lost 9 bases and J 0 bases, leaving 9 bases between the germline ends. The CDR3 runs to 12 residues.

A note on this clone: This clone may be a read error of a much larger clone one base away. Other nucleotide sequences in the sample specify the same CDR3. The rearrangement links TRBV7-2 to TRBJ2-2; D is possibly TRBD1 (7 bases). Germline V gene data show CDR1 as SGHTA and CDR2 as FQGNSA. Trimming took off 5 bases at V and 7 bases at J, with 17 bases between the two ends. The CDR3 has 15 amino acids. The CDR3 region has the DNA TGTGCCAGCAGCCCCAGGGGGGTAAGTGGCGGGGAGCTGTTTTTT. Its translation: CASSPRGVSGGELFF.

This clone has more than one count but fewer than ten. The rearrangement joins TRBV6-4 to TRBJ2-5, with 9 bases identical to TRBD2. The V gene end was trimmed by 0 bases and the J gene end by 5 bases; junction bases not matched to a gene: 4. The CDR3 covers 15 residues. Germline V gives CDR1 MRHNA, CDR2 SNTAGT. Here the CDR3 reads CASSDSGTSRETQYF. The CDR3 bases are TGTGCCAGCAGTGACTCGGGGACTAGCAGGGAGACCCAGTACTTC.

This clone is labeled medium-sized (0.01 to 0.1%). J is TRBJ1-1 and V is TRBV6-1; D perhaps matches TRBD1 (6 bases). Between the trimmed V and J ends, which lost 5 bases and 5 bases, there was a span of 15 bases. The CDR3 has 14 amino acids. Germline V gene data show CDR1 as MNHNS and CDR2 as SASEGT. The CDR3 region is CASSRRGVGTEAFF. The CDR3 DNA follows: TGTGCCAGCAGTCGAAGGGGGGTTGGGACTGAAGCTTTCTTT.

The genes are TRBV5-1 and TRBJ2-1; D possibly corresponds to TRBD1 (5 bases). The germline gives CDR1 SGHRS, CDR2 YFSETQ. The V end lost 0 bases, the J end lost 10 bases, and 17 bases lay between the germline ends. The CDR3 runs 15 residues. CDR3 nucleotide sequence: TGCGCCAGCAGCTTGGGTCAGGGTCGGTCAGGGGAGCAGTTCTTC. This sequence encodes CASSLGQGRSGEQFF.

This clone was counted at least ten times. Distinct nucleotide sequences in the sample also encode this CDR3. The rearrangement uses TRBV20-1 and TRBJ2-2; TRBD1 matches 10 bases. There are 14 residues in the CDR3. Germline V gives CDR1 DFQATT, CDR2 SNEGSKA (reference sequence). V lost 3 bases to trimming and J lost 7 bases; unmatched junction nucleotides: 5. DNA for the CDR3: TGCAGTGCTAGTGGACAGGGGGAAGACGGGGAGCTGTTTTTT. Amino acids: CSASGQGEDGELFF.

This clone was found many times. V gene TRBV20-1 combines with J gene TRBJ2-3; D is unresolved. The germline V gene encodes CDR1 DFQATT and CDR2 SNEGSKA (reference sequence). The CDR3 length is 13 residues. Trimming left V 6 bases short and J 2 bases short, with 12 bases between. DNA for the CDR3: TGCAGTGCGAGGAAGGGTATCACAGATACGCAGTATTTT. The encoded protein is CSARKGITDTQYF.

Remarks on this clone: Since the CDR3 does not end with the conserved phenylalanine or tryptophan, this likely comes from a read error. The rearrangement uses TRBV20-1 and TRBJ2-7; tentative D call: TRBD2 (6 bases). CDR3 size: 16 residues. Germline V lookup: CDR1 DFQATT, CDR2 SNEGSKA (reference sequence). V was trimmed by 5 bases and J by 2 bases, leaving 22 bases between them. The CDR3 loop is CSAFNTGNSGTYEQYL. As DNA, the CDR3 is TGCAGTGCTTTTAATACCGGGAATAGCGGTACCTACGAGCAGTACTTA.

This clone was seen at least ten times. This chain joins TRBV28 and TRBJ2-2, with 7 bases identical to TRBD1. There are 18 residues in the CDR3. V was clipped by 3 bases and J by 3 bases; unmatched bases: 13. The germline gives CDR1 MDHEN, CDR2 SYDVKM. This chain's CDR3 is CASSFGDRQALYTGELFF. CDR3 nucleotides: TGTGCCAGCAGTTTTGGGGACAGACAAGCCCTTTACACCGGGGAGCTGTTTTTT. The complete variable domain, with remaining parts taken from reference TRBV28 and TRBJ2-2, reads DVKVTQSSRYLVKRTGEKVFLECVQDMDHENMFWYRQDPGLGLRLIYFSYDVKMKEKGDIPEGYSVSREKKERFSLILESASTNQTSMYLCASSFGDRQALYTGELFFGEGSRLTVL.

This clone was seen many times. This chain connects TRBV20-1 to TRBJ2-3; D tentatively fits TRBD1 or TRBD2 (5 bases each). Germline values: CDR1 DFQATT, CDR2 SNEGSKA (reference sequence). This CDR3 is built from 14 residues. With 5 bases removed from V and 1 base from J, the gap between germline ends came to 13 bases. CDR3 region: CSALEGRGTDTQYF. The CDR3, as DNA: TGCAGTGCTCTTGAGGGACGGGGCACAGATACGCAGTATTTT.

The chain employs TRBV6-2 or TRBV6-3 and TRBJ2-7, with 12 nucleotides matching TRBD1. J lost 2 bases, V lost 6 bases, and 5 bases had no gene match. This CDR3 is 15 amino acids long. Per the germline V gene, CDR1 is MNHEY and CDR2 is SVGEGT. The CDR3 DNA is TGTGCCAGCAGACTGGGACAGGGGGCGGCCTACGAGCAGTACTTC. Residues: CASRLGQGAAYEQYF.

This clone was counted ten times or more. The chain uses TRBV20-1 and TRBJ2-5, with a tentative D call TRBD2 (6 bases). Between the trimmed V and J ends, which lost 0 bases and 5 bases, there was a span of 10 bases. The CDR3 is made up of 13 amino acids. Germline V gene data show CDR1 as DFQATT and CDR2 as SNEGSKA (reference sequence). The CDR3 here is CSARDPSEETQYF. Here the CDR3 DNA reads TGCAGTGCTAGAGACCCTAGCGAGGAGACCCAGTACTTC.

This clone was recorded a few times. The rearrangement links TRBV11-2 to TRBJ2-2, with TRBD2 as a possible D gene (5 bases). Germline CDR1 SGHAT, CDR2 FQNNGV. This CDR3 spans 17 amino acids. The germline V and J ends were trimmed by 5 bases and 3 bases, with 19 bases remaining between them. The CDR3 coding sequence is TGTGCCAGCAGCGGGTCGGGGAACAGAATACACACCGGGGAGCTGTTTTTT. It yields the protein CASSGSGNRIHTGELFF.

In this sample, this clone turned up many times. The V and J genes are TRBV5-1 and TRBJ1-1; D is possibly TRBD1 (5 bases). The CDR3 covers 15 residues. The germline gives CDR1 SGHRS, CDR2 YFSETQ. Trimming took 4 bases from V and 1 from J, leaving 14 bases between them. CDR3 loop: CASSIGGTGNTEAFF. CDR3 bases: TGCGCCAGCAGCATTGGGGGGACGGGGAACACTGAAGCTTTCTTT. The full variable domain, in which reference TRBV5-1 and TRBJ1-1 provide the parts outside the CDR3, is KAGVTQTPRYLIKTRGQQVTLSCSPISGHRSVSWYQQTPGQGLQFLFEYFSETQRNKGNFPGRFSGRQFSNSRSEMNVSTLELGDSALYLCASSIGGTGNTEAFFGQGTRLTVV.

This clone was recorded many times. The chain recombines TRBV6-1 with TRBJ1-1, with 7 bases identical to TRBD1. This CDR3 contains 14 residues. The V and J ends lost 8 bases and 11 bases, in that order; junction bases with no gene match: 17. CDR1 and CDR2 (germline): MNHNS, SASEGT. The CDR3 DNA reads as TGTGCCAGCTCTACGACCACAGGGGTGGTCAGGGCTTTCTTT. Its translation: CASSTTTGVVRAFF.

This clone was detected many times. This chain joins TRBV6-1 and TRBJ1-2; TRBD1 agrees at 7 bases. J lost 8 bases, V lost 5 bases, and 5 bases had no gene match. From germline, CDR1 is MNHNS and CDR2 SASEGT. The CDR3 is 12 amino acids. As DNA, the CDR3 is TGTGCCAGCAGTCAAGACAGGGAAGGCTACACCTTC. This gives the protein CASSQDREGYTF.

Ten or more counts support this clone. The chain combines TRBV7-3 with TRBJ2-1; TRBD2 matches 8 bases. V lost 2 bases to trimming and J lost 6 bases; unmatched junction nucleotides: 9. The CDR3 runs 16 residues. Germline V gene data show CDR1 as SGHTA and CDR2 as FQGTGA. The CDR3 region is CASSLSGTSIANEQFF. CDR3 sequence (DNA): TGTGCCAGCAGCTTATCCGGGACTAGTATTGCCAATGAGCAGTTCTTC.

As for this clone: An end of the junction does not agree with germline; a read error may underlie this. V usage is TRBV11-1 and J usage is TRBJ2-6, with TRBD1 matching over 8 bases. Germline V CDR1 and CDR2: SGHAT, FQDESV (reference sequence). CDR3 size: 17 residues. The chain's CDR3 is CASSRTGCLSGANVLTF. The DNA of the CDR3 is TGTGCCAGCAGCCGGACAGGGTGCCTTTCTGGGGCCAACGTCCTTACTTTC.

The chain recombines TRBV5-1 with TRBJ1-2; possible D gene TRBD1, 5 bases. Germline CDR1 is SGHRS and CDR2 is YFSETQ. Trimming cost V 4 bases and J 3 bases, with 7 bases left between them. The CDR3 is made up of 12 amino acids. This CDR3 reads CASSMTDYGYTF. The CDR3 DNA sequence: TGCGCCAGCAGCATGACAGACTATGGCTACACCTTC. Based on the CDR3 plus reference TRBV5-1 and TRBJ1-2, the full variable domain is KAGVTQTPRYLIKTRGQQVTLSCSPISGHRSVSWYQQTPGQGLQFLFEYFSETQRNKGNFPGRFSGRQFSNSRSEMNVSTLELGDSALYLCASSMTDYGYTFGSGTRLTVV.

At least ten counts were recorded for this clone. DNA for the CDR3: TGTGCCATCCAGGGGGGGCGATCTCCACGGACAGATACGCAGTATTTT. It is translated as CAIQGGRSPRTDTQYF. This rearrangement joins TRBV27 to TRBJ2-3; D is perhaps TRBD1 or TRBD2 (7 bases each). Trimming took off 10 bases at V and 3 bases at J, with 23 bases between the two ends. The length of the CDR3 is 16 residues. Germline-derived CDR1 and CDR2 are MNHEY and SMNVEV (reference sequence).

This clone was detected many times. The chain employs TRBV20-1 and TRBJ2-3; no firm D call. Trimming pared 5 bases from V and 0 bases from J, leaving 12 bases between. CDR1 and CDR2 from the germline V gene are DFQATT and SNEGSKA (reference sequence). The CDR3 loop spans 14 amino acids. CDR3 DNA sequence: TGCAGTGCTGATCCTAAATCTAGCACAGATACGCAGTATTTT. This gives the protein CSADPKSSTDTQYF.

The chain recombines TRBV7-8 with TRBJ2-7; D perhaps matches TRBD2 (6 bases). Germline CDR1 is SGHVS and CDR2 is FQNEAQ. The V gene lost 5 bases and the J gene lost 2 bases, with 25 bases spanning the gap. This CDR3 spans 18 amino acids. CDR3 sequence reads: CASSSSLWGIGSPYEQYF. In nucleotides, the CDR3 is TGTGCCAGCAGCAGCAGCTTATGGGGGATCGGGAGTCCCTACGAGCAGTACTTC.

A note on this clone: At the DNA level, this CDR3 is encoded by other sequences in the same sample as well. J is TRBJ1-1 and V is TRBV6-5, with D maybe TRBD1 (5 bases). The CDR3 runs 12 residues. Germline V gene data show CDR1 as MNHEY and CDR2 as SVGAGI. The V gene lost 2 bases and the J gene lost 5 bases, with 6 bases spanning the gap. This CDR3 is CASSYGGTEAFF. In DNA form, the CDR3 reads TGTGCCAGCAGTTACGGGGGGACTGAAGCTTTCTTT.

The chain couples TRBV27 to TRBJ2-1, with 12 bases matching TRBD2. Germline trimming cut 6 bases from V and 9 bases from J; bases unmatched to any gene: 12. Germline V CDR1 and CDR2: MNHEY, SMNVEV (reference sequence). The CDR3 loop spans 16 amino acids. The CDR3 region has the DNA TGTGCCAGCAGCCGTCGGACTAGCGGGACTCGTATTGAGCAGTTCTTC. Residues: CASSRRTSGTRIEQFF.

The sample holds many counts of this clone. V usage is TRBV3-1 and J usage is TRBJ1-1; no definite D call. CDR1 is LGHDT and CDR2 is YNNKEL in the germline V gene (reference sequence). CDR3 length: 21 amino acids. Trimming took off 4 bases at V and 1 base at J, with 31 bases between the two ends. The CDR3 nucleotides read TGTGCCAGCAGCCCTCATCCTCTGTTCGGGGAACTTCCCCTATGGAACACTGAAGCTTTCTTT. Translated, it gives CASSPHPLFGELPLWNTEAFF.